Listed below are T cell receptor beta chains from one sample, sequenced in a study of human T cells and chemical hapten exposure. TCRdb independently ran MiXCR on the RACE reads; one entry per CDR3 protein. The sample records about 80,000 distinct CDR3 sequences, about 15% being singletons. The sequencing used whole blood, collected in connection with sensitization to the hapten diphenylcyclopropenone (DPC). The receptors originated from a woman aged 50 to 65 with alopecia areata. Some clones in this sample may be carry-over from other donors' samples. Each CDR3 is given with its conserved first and last residue. The order of the fields is clone size, V gene, J gene, D gene, CDR3 protein, CDR3 DNA. A D gene is named only where the DNA matches it firmly. Clone size appears in some rows only: once, few, many, or a class for an expanded clone.

>many|TRBV9|TRBJ1-6|-
CASSGGAPSSYNSPLHF
TGTGCCAGCTCGGGGGGGGCCCCAAGCTCCTATAATTCACCCCTCCACTTT
>-|TRBV2|TRBJ2-6|-
CASSSYGANVLTF
TGTGCCAGCAGTTCTTACGGGGCCAACGTCCTGACTTTC
>-|TRBV30|TRBJ2-4|TRBD1
CAWSTPGQKNIQYF
TGTGCCTGGAGCACCCCGGGACAGAAAAACATTCAGTACTTC
>-|TRBV29-1|TRBJ1-2|-
CSLRGNYGYTF
TGCAGCCTCCGGGGGAACTATGGCTACACCTTC
>-|TRBV28|TRBJ2-7|-
CASRPQQYEQYF
TGTGCCAGCAGACCCCAACAATACGAGCAGTACTTC
>-|TRBV20-1|TRBJ2-7|-
CSARDGKRQYF
TGCAGTGCTAGAGATGGAAAGAGGCAGTACTTC
>medium-sized|TRBV6-2/TRBV6-3|TRBJ2-1|TRBD1
CASSYQGVANEQFF
TGTGCCAGCAGTTACCAGGGGGTTGCCAATGAGCAGTTCTTC
>many|TRBV29-1|TRBJ1-2|-
CSAGDRSFDGYTF
TGCAGCGCCGGTGACAGGAGCTTTGATGGCTACACCTTC
>few|TRBV12-3/TRBV12-4|TRBJ2-3|TRBD2
CASRPTGSGSGRTDTQYF
TGTGCCAGCAGACCCACAGGGAGTGGTAGCGGGAGAACAGATACGCAGTATTTT
>many|TRBV19|TRBJ2-2|-
CASSIDRRNTGELFF
TGTGCCAGTAGTATAGATCGGAGAAACACCGGGGAGCTGTTTTTT
>-|TRBV24-1|TRBJ2-5|TRBD2
CATSDSGSKYYGETQYF
TGTGCCACCAGTGATAGCGGGAGTAAGTACTACGGAGAGACCCAGTACTTC
>-|TRBV3-1|TRBJ2-1|TRBD2
CVSSHRAGGDEQFF
TGTGTCAGCAGCCATCGAGCGGGAGGGGATGAGCAGTTCTTC
>-|TRBV4-1|TRBJ2-1|-
CASSQPKNRVGYNEQFF
TGCGCCAGCAGCCAACCGAAAAACAGGGTGGGCTACAATGAGCAGTTCTTC
>-|TRBV29-1|TRBJ2-3|TRBD2
CSVEAVAGGHPDTQYF
TGCAGCGTTGAAGCCGTAGCGGGAGGGCATCCAGATACGCAGTATTTT
>-|TRBV29-1|TRBJ2-3|-
CSSGSQDTQYF
TGCAGCTCAGGATCACAGGATACGCAGTATTTT
>many|TRBV2|TRBJ1-1|-
CATGNRNTEAFF
TGTGCCACCGGGAACCGGAACACTGAAGCTTTCTTT
>few|TRBV3-1|TRBJ1-3|-
CASSSNSGNTIYF
TGTGCCAGCAGCAGCAACTCTGGAAACACCATATATTTT
>few|TRBV10-1|TRBJ1-2|-
CASSYDKNYGYTF
TGCGCCAGCAGCTACGACAAGAACTATGGCTACACCTTC
>-|TRBV7-2|TRBJ2-1|-
CVSSPDPSSYNEQFF
TGTGTCAGCAGCCCAGACCCCAGCTCCTACAATGAGCAGTTCTTC
>many|TRBV15|TRBJ1-2|TRBD1
CATSTRQGALEVYGYTF
TGTGCCACCAGCACTAGACAGGGGGCGTTGGAAGTTTATGGCTACACCTTC